The sample holds many counts of the clone carrying this TCR beta chain. Its target is not known. As to time point: persistent/refractory GD, antithyroid drugs over 5 years with positive TRAb. The TCR library used RNA extracted from PBMCs. Patients of an endocrinology department in Xi'an, China, were included. This record comes from a study of regulatory T cells in long-lasting Graves disease. Overall study context: The study counted Graves' disease as persistent given over 5 years of antithyroid drugs and positive TSH receptor antibodies. Study-level results: Relative to new patients (roughly 970), persistent patients exhibited greater sharing of public clonotypes (more than 2,500).

Arm-PCR with iRepertoire HTBI primers amplified the CDR3 regions for these TCR beta libraries. Original methodology: Looking across samples, the authors found some 60 TRBV and some 13 TRBJ segments. TCRdb re-called the multiplex PCR reads with MiXCR, one entry per CDR3 protein. The V and J calls were determined by TCRdb, not by the authors. The top ten clones hold 7% to 10% of a sample with roughly 470,000 distinct CDR3 sequences, roughly 20% of them seen once. Germline V gene lookup returns CDR1 MNHGY and CDR2 SVAAGI. The CDR3 is 15 amino acids. V was clipped by 4 bases and J by 4 bases, with 14 bases between them.

Sequences were derived from peripheral blood mononuclear cells (PBMCs), sampled when the disease was refractory, from a patient treated with antithyroid drugs. The TCR comes from a female donor with Graves disease. The V call is TRBV6-9, the J call TRBJ1-5; D is possibly TRBD1 (5 bases). For the CDR3, the DNA is TGTGCCAGCAGTTTGGGGGGAAGCGGGAATCAGCCCCAGCATTTT. Translation: CASSLGGSGNQPQHF.